This TCR beta chain was documented in a study of blood T cells in healthy people across ages. Sample-barcoded 5' priming and a J-beta primer mix drove a second PCR of about 7 to 11 cycles. Each cDNA was tagged by a template-switch adaptor containing 12 random nucleotides. Using its own MiXCR run on the 5' RACE reads, TCRdb lists one record per CDR3 protein. The sample yields some 710,000 distinct CDR3 sequences, 35% to 50% seen once. V dropped 2 bases and J dropped 6 bases, with 14 bases sitting between them. The CDR3 contains 15 residues. CDR1 is SGHNT, CDR2 YENEEA, per germline. At least 6 million PBMCs were isolated per sample.

The chain carries TRBV11-3 and TRBJ2-1, with D tentatively TRBD1 (6 bases). This TCR derives from an elderly man in good health. The sample consisted of blood. The chain's CDR3 is CASSLTAGAFNEQFF. CDR3 bases: TGTGCCAGCAGCTTAACCGCAGGGGCGTTCAATGAGCAGTTCTTC.